The clone carrying this TCR beta chain was detected once. The entry originates in a study of blood T cell repertoires in COVID-19. Trimming pared 0 bases from V and 7 bases from J, leaving 7 bases between. Per the germline V gene, CDR1 is MNHEY and CDR2 is SVGAGI. This CDR3 comprises 14 residues. Only in-frame clones appear in the TCRdb table, and some are missing; sequencing was by immunoSEQ multiplex PCR. This table holds about 280,000 clones, roughly 80% found once. V usage is TRBV6-5 and J usage is TRBJ1-6; the D is unclear. What was sequenced was PBMCs or T cells enriched from blood (not recorded which). The sequence came from a man aged 40-55 years who had been exposed to COVID-19. The DNA of the CDR3 is TGTGCCAGCAGTTACTCTGGCCCCAATTCACCCCTCCACTTT. Protein: CASSYSGPNSPLHF.